This TCR beta chain was recovered during a study of human T cells and chemical hapten exposure. This sample's time point: pre-sensitization, week 0. The treatment is: therapeutic diphenylcyclopropenone sensitization with weekly scalp DPC. Authors' processing steps: A per-sample median of 95,638 TCRs was observed, with a range of roughly 20,000 to 690,600. TCRdb reanalysed the RACE reads using MiXCR and keeps one entry per CDR3 protein. TCRdb's processing, not the study's, gives the V and J calls here. This table holds roughly 120,000 distinct CDR3 sequences, 13% found once. This clonotype was seen repeatedly, ten times or more. V shed 4 bases, J shed 0 bases, and the junction held 7 bases outside the gene matches. CDR1 and CDR2 (germline): SGHVS, FNYEAQ. The CDR3 sequence is 16 residues long.

The material was whole blood, obtained in connection with sensitization to the hapten diphenylcyclopropenone (DPC). This chain links TRBV7-6 with TRBJ2-3; TRBD1 matches 7 bases. The clonotype originates from a young woman with alopecia areata. Some clones in this sample may be carry-over from other donors' samples. As DNA, the CDR3 is TGTGCCAGCAGCTCAAAGACAGGGCCTAGCACAGATACGCAGTATTTT. Translating it yields CASSSKTGPSTDTQYF. The full variable domain, rest sourced from reference TRBV7-6 and TRBJ2-3, is GAGVSQSPRYKVTKRGQDVALRCDPISGHVSLYWYRQALGQGPEFLTYFNYEAQQDKSGLPNDRFSAERPEGSISTLTIQRTEQRDSAMYRCASSSKTGPSTDTQYFGPGTRLTVL.